These T cell receptor beta chains were read from a single sample in a study of T cell responses to AZD1222 COVID-19 vaccine. The method was immunoSEQ multiplex PCR; TCRdb's version includes in-frame clones alone and lacks a portion of them. This table holds approximately 140,000 clones, more than 85% found once. The sample consisted of peripheral blood, taken on day 0 of AZD1222 vaccination. These receptors were obtained from an adult in good health. The CDR3 runs from the conserved cysteine through the conserved F or W.

V gene,J gene,CDR3 protein
TRBV7-9,TRBJ2-3,CASSRTSGSGADTQYF
TRBV3-1/TRBV3-2,TRBJ1-5,CASSHFKPDYSNQPQHF
TRBV11-3,TRBJ2-1,CASSFGLAGTYNEQFF
TRBV6-5,TRBJ2-7,CASSYATSGVSYEQYF
TRBV11-3,TRBJ2-7,CASSAGPAAYEQYF
TRBV10-1,TRBJ2-2,CASMGRTNTGELFF
TRBV29-1,TRBJ2-7,CSVASGDYEQYF
TRBV6-1,TRBJ1-2,CASSESGEGNYGYTF
TRBV27,TRBJ1-5,CASSLTGRLSNQPQHF
TRBV11-2,TRBJ1-2,CASSSRGFYGYTF
TRBV5-1,TRBJ1-1,CASSPRAGPSWDTEAFF
TRBV29-1,TRBJ1-1,CSVEMGDRESSEAFF
TRBV7-2,TRBJ2-3,CASSLGKTSGRITDTQYF
TRBV7-2,TRBJ2-7,CASSSEPTGSQYF
TRBV5-1,TRBJ2-7,CASSLSQGLSEQYF
TRBV6-5,TRBJ2-3,CASSYSPISTDTQYF
TRBV30,TRBJ2-3,CAWSGAGVTDTQYF
TRBV5-1,TRBJ1-4,CASSSPGQGLEKLFF
TRBV10-3,TRBJ2-6,CAISDGDSYGANVLTF
TRBV18,TRBJ2-1,CASSPVAGVGNEQFF
TRBV25-1,TRBJ1-2,CASSERTTLYGYTF
TRBV5-1,TRBJ1-2,CASSLGDRANYGYTF
TRBV10-3,TRBJ1-5,CAISEGRDGDNQPQHF
TRBV3-1/TRBV3-2,TRBJ1-1,CASSLSGGAFF
TRBV3-1/TRBV3-2,TRBJ2-2,CASSGLAGGPGNTGELFF
TRBV7-2,TRBJ1-1,CASSLRYRVNTEAFF
TRBV18,TRBJ2-7,CASSPLAGEYYEQYF
TRBV7-8,TRBJ2-3,CASSQPGGDFTDTQYF
TRBV30,TRBJ1-1,CAWRQGENTEAFF
TRBV4-2,TRBJ2-3,CASSQLTISTQYF
TRBV7-9,TRBJ2-3,CASSPGTSGRASTDTQYF
TRBV5-1,TRBJ2-5,CASSLLSAEETQYF
TRBV27,TRBJ2-7,CASSPTAGSIYEQYF
TRBV6-2/TRBV6-3,TRBJ1-5,CASSPFSGDNQPQHF
TRBV19,TRBJ1-2,CASSISDALSYGYTF
TRBV28,TRBJ1-1,CASTEPRGSYTEAFF
TRBV6-5,TRBJ2-7,CASNNPSYEQYF
TRBV6-1,TRBJ2-3,CASSDYRLDTQYF
TRBV28,TRBJ1-1,CASSLLNTEAFF
TRBV4-2,TRBJ2-1,CASSQEIEASDNFYNEQFF
TRBV6-1,TRBJ1-1,CASSGGNRGWRTEAFF
TRBV7-2,TRBJ2-7,CASSVRSSGRALYEQYF
TRBV5-1,TRBJ1-1,CASSPRREMNTEAFF
TRBV2,TRBJ1-1,CASSDAGNTEAFF
TRBV14,TRBJ2-2,CASSQVTGSTGELFF
TRBV18,TRBJ1-5,CASASRGSVNSQPQHF